A selection of T cell receptor beta chains follows, all from one sample in a study of blood T cell repertoires in COVID-19. Profiled with immunoSEQ multiplex PCR; TCRdb holds only in-frame clones, not every one. The repertoire holds 140,000 to 150,000 clones, with approximately 83% as singletons. Sequencing was done on a sample of peripheral blood. The receptors were gathered from a woman aged 55-75 years with COVID-19, enrolled during active disease. Each CDR3 is given with its conserved first and last residue. A D gene is named only where the DNA matches it firmly. Clone size, where shown, is once, few, many, or a class for clones that have expanded.

CDR3aa,CDR3nt,d_gene,v_gene,j_gene,abundance
CASIPGGHYNEQFF,TGTGCCAGCATCCCGGGGGGACACTACAATGAGCAGTTCTTC,.,TRBV2,TRBJ2-1,.
CASSYGGLQGGYGYTF,TGTGCCAGCAGTTACGGCGGACTACAGGGGGGCTATGGCTACACCTTC,TRBD1,TRBV6-5,TRBJ1-2,.
CATSRGGGGTTDTQYF,TGTGCCACCAGCAGAGGGGGCGGGGGGACCACAGATACGCAGTATTTT,TRBD2,TRBV15,TRBJ2-3,.
CASSFPGRDTQYF,TGTGCCAGCAGCTTCCCAGGGCGAGATACGCAGTATTTT,.,TRBV7-9,TRBJ2-3,.
CASSRAGGPDTQYF,TGTGCCAGCAGCCGAGCGGGGGGGCCAGATACGCAGTATTTT,TRBD2,TRBV5-4,TRBJ2-3,once
CASSLVLGELFF,TGTGCCAGCAGCTTAGTCTTGGGGGAGCTGTTTTTT,.,TRBV7-9,TRBJ2-2,.
CASSLESFQGYTF,TGTGCCAGCAGCTTAGAGTCTTTTCAGGGCTACACCTTC,.,TRBV7-9,TRBJ1-2,few
CASSLDRGWNEQFF,TGTGCCAGCAGCTTGGACAGGGGGTGGAATGAGCAGTTCTTC,TRBD1,TRBV5-4,TRBJ2-1,.
CASSRTSGGFRAQETQYF,TGTGCCAGTAGTCGGACTAGCGGGGGGTTCCGGGCCCAAGAGACCCAGTACTTC,TRBD2,TRBV19,TRBJ2-5,.
CASSSHGTGGPEAFF,TGTGCCAGCAGTTCCCACGGGACAGGGGGACCTGAAGCTTTCTTT,TRBD1,TRBV27,TRBJ1-1,once
CASSPLEGGNEKLFF,TGTGCCAGCAGCCCTCTAGAGGGAGGTAATGAAAAACTGTTTTTT,.,TRBV13,TRBJ1-4,.
CASSLTANTEAFF,TGTGCCAGCAGCTTGACAGCGAACACTGAAGCTTTCTTT,.,TRBV5-4,TRBJ1-1,.
CASSQTGGKNIQYF,TGTGCCAGCAGCCAGACCGGAGGAAAAAACATTCAGTACTTC,.,TRBV3-1/TRBV3-2,TRBJ2-4,.
CASAPGKDYTDTQYF,TGTGCCAGCGCGCCCGGGAAGGACTACACAGATACGCAGTATTTT,.,TRBV6-5,TRBJ2-3,.
CASSKEAGRGDSNQPQHF,TGTGCCAGCAGCAAAGAGGCAGGGAGGGGGGATAGCAATCAGCCCCAGCATTTT,.,TRBV21-1,TRBJ1-5,.
CAWSNTGPTDTQYF,TGTGCCTGGAGTAATACAGGGCCGACAGATACGCAGTATTTT,.,TRBV30,TRBJ2-3,.
CASSPNGGWYEQYF,TGTGCCAGCAGCCCTAACGGGGGGTGGTACGAGCAGTACTTC,TRBD2,TRBV7-3,TRBJ2-7,.
CASSRAVTDTQYF,TGTGCCAGTAGTAGAGCGGTCACAGATACGCAGTATTTT,.,TRBV19,TRBJ2-3,.
CASGSSGGETYGYTF,TGTGCTAGTGGTTCCTCGGGAGGGGAGACCTATGGCTACACCTTC,.,TRBV12-5,TRBJ1-2,.
CASSPTTSGGQQYF,TGTGCCAGCAGCCCTACTACTAGCGGGGGGCAACAGTACTTC,TRBD2,TRBV11-3,TRBJ2-5,once
CASSLFGGSPADTQYF,TGTGCCAGCAGCTTATTTGGGGGGAGCCCCGCAGATACGCAGTATTTT,.,TRBV7-3,TRBJ2-3,.
CASSPRVSGIYEQYF,TGTGCCAGCAGCCCCAGGGTTAGCGGGATCTACGAGCAGTACTTC,TRBD2,TRBV6-5,TRBJ2-7,.
CASSLAGGQGTQYF,TGCGCCAGCAGCTTAGCGGGGGGGCAAGGTACGCAGTATTTT,TRBD2,TRBV5-1,TRBJ2-3,.
CASTRDSTTNEKLFF,TGTGCCAGTACCCGGGACAGCACAACTAATGAAAAACTGTTTTTT,TRBD1,TRBV19,TRBJ1-4,.
CASSHAMGQGGMSDYGYTF,TGCGCCAGCAGCCATGCTATGGGACAGGGGGGAATGTCGGACTATGGCTACACCTTC,TRBD1,TRBV4-1,TRBJ1-2,.
CASSHPNTGGTDTQYF,TGCGCCAGCAGCCATCCCAATACGGGGGGCACAGATACGCAGTATTTT,.,TRBV4-3,TRBJ2-3,.
CASSSLGGEQFF,TGTGCCAGCAGTTCCCTCGGAGGAGAGCAGTTCTTC,.,TRBV27,TRBJ2-1,.
CASSLRLAGGTSYEQYF,TGCGCCAGCAGCCTAAGACTAGCGGGGGGTACCTCCTACGAGCAGTACTTC,TRBD2,TRBV4-1,TRBJ2-7,.
CASSQVEAVTNEKLFF,TGCGCCAGCAGCCAAGTTGAGGCGGTGACTAATGAAAAACTGTTTTTT,.,TRBV4-1,TRBJ1-4,.
CASSLGQEDEKLFF,TGTGCCAGCAGCTTGGGACAGGAGGATGAAAAACTGTTTTTT,TRBD1,TRBV7-2,TRBJ1-4,once
CASRETVNGYTF,TGTGCCAGCAGGGAAACAGTGAATGGCTACACCTTC,.,TRBV2,TRBJ1-2,.
CASSPLPDRGIQETQYF,TGTGCCAGCAGCCCCCTCCCGGACAGGGGAATCCAAGAGACCCAGTACTTC,TRBD1,TRBV14,TRBJ2-5,.
CASSANLGQYYEQYF,TGTGCCAGCAGCGCCAATCTCGGACAGTACTACGAGCAGTACTTC,.,TRBV9,TRBJ2-7,.
CASRRAGASGAFF,TGTGCCAGCAGGAGGGCAGGGGCATCTGGAGCTTTCTTT,.,TRBV2,TRBJ1-1,.
CASSWEGVNTGELFF,TGTGCCAGCAGCTGGGAGGGGGTGAACACCGGGGAGCTGTTTTTT,.,TRBV7-3,TRBJ2-2,.
CASRGQEVRKAFF,TGTGCCAGCAGGGGACAGGAGGTTCGAAAAGCTTTCTTT,TRBD1,TRBV2,TRBJ1-1,.
CASSFSGAAGEAFF,TGCGCCAGCAGCTTTTCCGGGGCAGCGGGTGAAGCTTTCTTT,.,TRBV5-1,TRBJ1-1,.
CASSVASGATNEKLFF,TGTGCCAGCAGCGTAGCATCGGGGGCAACTAATGAAAAACTGTTTTTT,.,TRBV9,TRBJ1-4,once
CASSPWEGSNTGELFF,TGTGCCAGCAGCCCTTGGGAGGGGTCGAACACCGGGGAGCTGTTTTTT,TRBD2,TRBV7-9,TRBJ2-2,.
CASRPPGATNEKLFF,TGTGCCAGCCGTCCACCAGGGGCAACTAATGAAAAACTGTTTTTT,.,TRBV18,TRBJ1-4,.
CASSYDAGTGLGEQYF,TGTGCCAGCAGTTACGACGCCGGGACAGGGCTCGGGGAGCAGTACTTC,TRBD1,TRBV6-5,TRBJ2-7,.
CASSYSGDEQYF,TGTGCCAGCAGTTACTCCGGTGACGAGCAGTACTTC,.,TRBV6-5,TRBJ2-7,once
CAWSEWGDSTDTQYF,TGTGCCTGGAGTGAATGGGGGGACAGTACTGATACGCAGTATTTT,.,TRBV30,TRBJ2-3,once
CASSGEWSYEQYF,TGTGCCAGTAGCGGGGAGTGGTCCTACGAGCAGTACTTC,TRBD2,TRBV5-6,TRBJ2-7,once
CASSDSRGAWGTQYF,TGTGCCAGCAGTGACTCGCGGGGGGCCTGGGGTACGCAGTATTTT,TRBD2,TRBV25-1,TRBJ2-3,.
CASSFGLEHGHEQFF,TGTGCCAGCAGCTTTGGACTAGAACACGGACATGAGCAGTTCTTC,TRBD2,TRBV7-9,TRBJ2-1,.
CASSSGQLREYNEQFF,TGCGCCAGCAGCTCGGGACAGCTTAGGGAATACAATGAGCAGTTCTTC,TRBD1,TRBV5-1,TRBJ2-1,.
CASSHAVYEQYF,TGTGCCAGCAGCCACGCAGTCTACGAGCAGTACTTC,.,TRBV3-1/TRBV3-2,TRBJ2-7,.
CASRTGEYGYTF,TGTGCCAGCAGAACAGGGGAATATGGCTACACCTTC,TRBD1,TRBV12-3/TRBV12-4,TRBJ1-2,.
CASSIASGDTYNEQFF,TGTGCCAGTAGTATCGCTAGCGGGGATACCTACAATGAGCAGTTCTTC,TRBD2,TRBV19,TRBJ2-1,.
CASSLNAVAKNIQYF,TGTGCCAGCAGCTTAAACGCGGTAGCCAAAAACATTCAGTACTTC,.,TRBV7-2,TRBJ2-4,.
CASSQLAGDYNSPLHF,TGTGCCAGCAGCCAGTTAGCAGGGGACTATAATTCACCCCTCCACTTT,.,TRBV3-1/TRBV3-2,TRBJ1-6,.
CATSDDLAETQYF,TGTGCCACCAGTGACGATCTAGCGGAGACCCAGTACTTC,.,TRBV24-1,TRBJ2-5,.
CASSHQRGVDRQYF,TGTGCCAGCAGCCATCAGAGGGGCGTGGACAGACAGTACTTC,.,TRBV3-1/TRBV3-2,TRBJ2-5,.
CASSPRTGGSSEAFF,TGTGCCAGCAGCCCCCGGACAGGGGGCTCTAGTGAAGCTTTCTTT,TRBD1,TRBV5-4,TRBJ1-1,.
CASSLYPWTTPGTDTQYF,TGTGCCAGCAGCTTATACCCTTGGACTACCCCTGGTACAGATACGCAGTATTTT,.,TRBV7-3,TRBJ2-3,.
CASSQDLAVRAYYGYTF,TGCGCCAGCAGCCAAGATCTCGCTGTCAGGGCCTATTATGGCTACACCTTC,.,TRBV4-3,TRBJ1-2,.
CASSSFGTRTDTQYF,TGCGCCAGCAGCTCCTTCGGGACACGCACAGATACGCAGTATTTT,.,TRBV5-1,TRBJ2-3,.